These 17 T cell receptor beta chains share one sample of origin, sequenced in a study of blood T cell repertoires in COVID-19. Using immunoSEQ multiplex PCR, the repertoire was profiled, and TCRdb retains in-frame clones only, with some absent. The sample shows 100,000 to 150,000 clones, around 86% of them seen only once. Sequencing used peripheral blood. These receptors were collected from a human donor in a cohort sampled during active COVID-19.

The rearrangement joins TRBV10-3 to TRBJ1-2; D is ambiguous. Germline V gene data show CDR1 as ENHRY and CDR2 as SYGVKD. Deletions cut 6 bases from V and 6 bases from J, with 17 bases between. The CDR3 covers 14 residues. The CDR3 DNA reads TGTGCCATCAGAGAAATAGTTTATACGAATGGCTACACCTTC. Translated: CAIREIVYTNGYTF.

The CDR3 bases are TGTGCCAGCAGCCTCCGGGACAGAGGAGTCTATGGCTACACCTTC. The encoded protein is CASSLRDRGVYGYTF. The chain uses TRBV3-1 (or the pseudogene TRBV3-2) and TRBJ1-2; TRBD1 matches at 7 bases. The CDR3 consists of 15 residues. CDR1 LGHDT and CDR2 YNNKEL come from the germline V gene (reference sequence). V shed 4 bases, J shed 4 bases, and the junction held 9 bases outside the gene matches.

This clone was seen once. CDR3 DNA sequence: TGTGCCAGCAAAAGACAGGGGCGGACCTATGGCTACACCTTC. Encoded protein: CASKRQGRTYGYTF. The V and J genes are TRBV6-5 and TRBJ1-2; 8 positions match TRBD1. Germline loops: CDR1 MNHEY, CDR2 SVGAGI. CDR3 length equals 14 residues. Trimming took 7 bases from V and 4 from J; bases not matched to a gene: 8.

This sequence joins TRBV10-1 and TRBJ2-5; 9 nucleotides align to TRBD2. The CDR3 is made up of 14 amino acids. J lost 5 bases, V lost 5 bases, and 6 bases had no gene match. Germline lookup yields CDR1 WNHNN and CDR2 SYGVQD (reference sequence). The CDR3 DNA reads TGCGCCAGCAGTAGGCGGGAGGGGAGGGAGACCCAGTACTTC. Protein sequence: CASSRREGRETQYF.

The chain's CDR3 is CASSPSWSSYEQYF. The CDR3 DNA follows: TGTGCCAGTAGTCCTTCTTGGAGCTCCTACGAGCAGTACTTC. The genes are TRBV19 and TRBJ2-7, with D unclear. Trimming cost V 5 bases and J 0 bases, with 11 bases left between them. Germline V gene sequence: CDR1 LNHDA, CDR2 SQIVND (reference sequence). The CDR3 runs to 14 residues.

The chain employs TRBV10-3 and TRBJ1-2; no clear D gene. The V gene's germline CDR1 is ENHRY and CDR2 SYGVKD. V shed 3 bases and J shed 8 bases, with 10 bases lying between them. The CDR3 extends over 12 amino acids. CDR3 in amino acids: CAISEGALGYTF. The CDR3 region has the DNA TGTGCCATCAGTGAAGGAGCTCTAGGCTACACCTTC.

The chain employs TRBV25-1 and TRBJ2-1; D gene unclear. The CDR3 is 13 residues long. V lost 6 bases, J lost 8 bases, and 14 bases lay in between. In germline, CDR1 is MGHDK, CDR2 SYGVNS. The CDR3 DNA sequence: TGTGCCAGCAGCCCAACCATGACACATGAGCAGTTCTTC. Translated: CASSPTMTHEQFF. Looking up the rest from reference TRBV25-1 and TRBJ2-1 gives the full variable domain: EADIYQTPRYLVIGTGKKITLECSQTMGHDKMYWYQQDPGMELHLIHYSYGVNSTEKGDLSSESTVSRIRTEHFPLTLESARPSHTSQYLCASSPTMTHEQFFGPGTRLTVL.

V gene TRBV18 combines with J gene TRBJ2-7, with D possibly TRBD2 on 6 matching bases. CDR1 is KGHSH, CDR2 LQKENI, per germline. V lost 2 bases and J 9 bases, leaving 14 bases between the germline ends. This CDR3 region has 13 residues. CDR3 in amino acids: CASSPETSVGQYF. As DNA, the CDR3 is TGTGCCAGCTCACCAGAGACTAGTGTCGGGCAGTACTTC. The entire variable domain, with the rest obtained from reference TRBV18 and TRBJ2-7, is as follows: NAGVMQNPRHLVRRRGQEARLRCSPMKGHSHVYWYRQLPEEGLKFMVYLQKENIIDESGMPKERFSAEFPKEGPSILRIQQVVRGDSAAYFCASSPETSVGQYFGPGTRLTVT.

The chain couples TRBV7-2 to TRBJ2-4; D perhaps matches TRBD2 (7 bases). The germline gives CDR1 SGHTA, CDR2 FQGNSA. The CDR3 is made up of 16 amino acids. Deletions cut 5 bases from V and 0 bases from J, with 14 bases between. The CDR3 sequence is CASSGGDTLAKNIQYF. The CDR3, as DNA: TGTGCCAGCAGCGGGGGGGACACACTAGCCAAAAACATTCAGTACTTC.

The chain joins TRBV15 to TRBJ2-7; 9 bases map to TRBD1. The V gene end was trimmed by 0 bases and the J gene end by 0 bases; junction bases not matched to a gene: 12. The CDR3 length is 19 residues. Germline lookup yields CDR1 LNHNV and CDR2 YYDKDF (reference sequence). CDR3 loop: CATSRDQVLGTGSSYEQYF. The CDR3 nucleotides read TGTGCCACCAGCAGAGATCAAGTTTTAGGGACAGGGTCCTCCTACGAGCAGTACTTC.

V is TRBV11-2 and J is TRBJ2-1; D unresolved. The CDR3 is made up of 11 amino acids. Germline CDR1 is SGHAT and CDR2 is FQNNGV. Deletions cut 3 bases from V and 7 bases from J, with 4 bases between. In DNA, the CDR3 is TGTGCCAGCAGCTTCCTTAATGAGCAGTTCTTC. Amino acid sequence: CASSFLNEQFF.

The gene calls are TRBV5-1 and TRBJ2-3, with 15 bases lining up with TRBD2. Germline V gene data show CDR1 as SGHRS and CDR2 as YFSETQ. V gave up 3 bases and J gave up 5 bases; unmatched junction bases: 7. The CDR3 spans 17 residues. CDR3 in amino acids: CASSSKGLAGGGDTQYF. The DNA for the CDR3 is TGCGCCAGCAGCTCCAAGGGACTAGCGGGAGGAGGAGATACGCAGTATTTT. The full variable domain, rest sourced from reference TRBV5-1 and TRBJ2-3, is KAGVTQTPRYLIKTRGQQVTLSCSPISGHRSVSWYQQTPGQGLQFLFEYFSETQRNKGNFPGRFSGRQFSNSRSEMNVSTLELGDSALYLCASSSKGLAGGGDTQYFGPGTRLTVL.

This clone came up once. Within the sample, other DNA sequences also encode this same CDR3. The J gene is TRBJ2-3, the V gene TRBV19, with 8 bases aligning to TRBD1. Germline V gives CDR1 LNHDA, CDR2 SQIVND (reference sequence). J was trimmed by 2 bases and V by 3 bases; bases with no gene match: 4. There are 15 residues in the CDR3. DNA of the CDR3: TGTGCCAGTAGTATTGGACAGGGAGCCACAGATACGCAGTATTTT. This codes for CASSIGQGATDTQYF.

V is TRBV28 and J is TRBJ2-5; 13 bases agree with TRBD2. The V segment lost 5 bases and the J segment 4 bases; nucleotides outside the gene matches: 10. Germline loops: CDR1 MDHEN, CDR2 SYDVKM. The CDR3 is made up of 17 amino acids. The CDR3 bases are TGTGCCAGCAGTATACTTACTAGCGGGAGGGCCGGAGAGACCCAGTACTTC. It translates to CASSILTSGRAGETQYF.

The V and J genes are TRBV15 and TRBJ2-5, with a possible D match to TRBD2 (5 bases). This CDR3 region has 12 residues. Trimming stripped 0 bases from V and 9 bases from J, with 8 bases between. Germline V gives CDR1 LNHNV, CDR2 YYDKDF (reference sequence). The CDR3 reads CATSRDEGPQYF. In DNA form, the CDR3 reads TGTGCCACCAGCAGAGACGAGGGCCCCCAGTACTTC.

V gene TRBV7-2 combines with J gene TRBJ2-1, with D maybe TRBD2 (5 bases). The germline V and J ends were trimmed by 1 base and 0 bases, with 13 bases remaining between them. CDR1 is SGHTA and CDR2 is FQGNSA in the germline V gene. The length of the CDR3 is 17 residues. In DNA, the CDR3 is TGTGCCAGCAGCTTAGAAGGAAGCGGATACTCCTACAATGAGCAGTTCTTC. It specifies CASSLEGSGYSYNEQFF.

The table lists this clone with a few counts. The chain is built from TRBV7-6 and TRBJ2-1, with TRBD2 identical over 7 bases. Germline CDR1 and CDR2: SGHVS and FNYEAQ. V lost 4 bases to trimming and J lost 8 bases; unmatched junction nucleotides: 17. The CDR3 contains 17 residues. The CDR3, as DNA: TGTGCCAGCAGCTCCTCCCTTCGGGGGGAGGGCCGCGATGAGCAGTTCTTC. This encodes CASSSSLRGEGRDEQFF.